A selection of T cell receptor beta chains follows, all from one sample in a study of cytomegalovirus exposure and HLA in healthy donors. Produced via immunoSEQ multiplex PCR; TCRdb's table is partial and in-frame only. The sample carries around 55,000 clones, 90% recorded once. The sequenced material came from PBMCs. The source of these receptors is a young man in good health and CMV-seronegative. Both conserved end residues are part of each CDR3. A D gene is named only where the DNA matches it firmly. The listing skips clone size in some rows; elsewhere it reads once, few, many or a size class.

V: TRBV6-1; D: -; J: TRBJ1-5; size: -; DNA: TGTGCCAGCAGTGCTACAGGATTGGGGAATCAGCCCCAGCATTTT; CDR3: CASSATGLGNQPQHF
V: TRBV19; D: TRBD2; J: TRBJ2-1; size: once; DNA: TGTGCCAGTACCCTTTCCTTCCCGGGACTAGCGGACCTCTACAGGCAGTTCTTC; CDR3: CASTLSFPGLADLYRQFF
V: TRBV11-2; D: -; J: TRBJ2-7; size: -; DNA: TGTGCCAGCAGCTTAGAGCCTAGCTCTCTTTCCGAGCAGTACTTC; CDR3: CASSLEPSSLSEQYF
V: TRBV28; D: TRBD1; J: TRBJ2-5; size: -; DNA: TGTGCCAGCAGTAGTCGGGGACAGCCGATAGAGACCCAGTACTTC; CDR3: CASSSRGQPIETQYF
V: TRBV2; D: -; J: TRBJ1-5; size: -; DNA: TGTGCCAGCAGTGAAGCCGACGGAGTTAATCAGCCCCAGCATTTT; CDR3: CASSEADGVNQPQHF
V: TRBV5-5; D: TRBD1; J: TRBJ1-2; size: -; DNA: TGTGCCAGCAGCCGCGGACAGGGTAACTATGGCTACACCTTC; CDR3: CASSRGQGNYGYTF
V: TRBV10-2; D: TRBD1; J: TRBJ2-7; size: -; DNA: TGCGCCAGCAGTCTTGGGACAGGGGGCACCTACGAGCAGTACTTC; CDR3: CASSLGTGGTYEQYF
V: TRBV5-4; D: -; J: TRBJ2-7; size: -; DNA: TGTGCCAGCAGCTTGACCAGCTACGAGCAGTACTTC; CDR3: CASSLTSYEQYF
V: TRBV2; D: TRBD1; J: TRBJ1-2; size: -; DNA: TGTGCCAGCAGTGAAAGGGGGACAGAATATGGCTACACCTTC; CDR3: CASSERGTEYGYTF
V: TRBV5-6; D: -; J: TRBJ1-1; size: -; DNA: TGTGCCAGCAGCTTGATAGGGAGGGACACTGAAGCTTTCTTT; CDR3: CASSLIGRDTEAFF
V: TRBV7-9; D: TRBD2; J: TRBJ2-1; size: once; DNA: TGTGCCAGCAGGCAGACTAGCGGGCAGTTCTTC; CDR3: CASRQTSGQFF
V: TRBV5-1; D: -; J: TRBJ2-3; size: -; DNA: TGCGCCAGCAGCTTCCGACTCGGTAAAGATACGCAGTATTTT; CDR3: CASSFRLGKDTQYF
V: TRBV11-3; D: -; J: TRBJ2-7; size: -; DNA: TGTGCCAGCAGCTTAGAAGGCGGTCCCTCCTACGAGCAGTACTTC; CDR3: CASSLEGGPSYEQYF
V: TRBV6-5; D: TRBD2; J: TRBJ2-2; size: -; DNA: TGTGCCAGCAGGGAACTAGCGCGGACCGGGGAGCTGTTTTTT; CDR3: CASRELARTGELFF
V: TRBV7-2; D: TRBD2; J: TRBJ2-3; size: -; DNA: TGTGCCAGCAGCTTGCAGGGACTAGCGCAAGATACGCAGTATTTT; CDR3: CASSLQGLAQDTQYF
V: TRBV2; D: TRBD2; J: TRBJ2-2; size: -; DNA: TGTGCCACCTTGCGGGGGGCATTTAAAACCGGGGAGCTGTTTTTT; CDR3: CATLRGAFKTGELFF
V: TRBV11-2; D: TRBD2; J: TRBJ2-3; size: -; DNA: TGTGCCAGCAGCTCCCCGGGACTAGCGGGATACACAGATACGCAGTATTTT; CDR3: CASSSPGLAGYTDTQYF
V: TRBV19; D: -; J: TRBJ1-2; size: -; DNA: TGTGCCAGTAGAGCAGGGTTATTCTATGGCTACACCTTC; CDR3: CASRAGLFYGYTF
V: TRBV19; D: -; J: TRBJ1-5; size: -; DNA: TGTGCCAGTAGTATCGGACAGACCAATCAGCCCCAGCATTTT; CDR3: CASSIGQTNQPQHF
V: TRBV5-1; D: TRBD1; J: TRBJ2-5; size: -; DNA: TGCGCCAGCAGCCCAGGGACAGGGGGCGTCGAGACCCAGTACTTC; CDR3: CASSPGTGGVETQYF
V: TRBV4-1; D: TRBD1; J: TRBJ1-4; size: -; DNA: TGCGCCAGCAGCCAGGCGGCCGGGACAGCCGATGAAAAACTGTTTTTT; CDR3: CASSQAAGTADEKLFF
V: TRBV7-9; D: TRBD1; J: TRBJ1-2; size: -; DNA: TGTGCCAGCAGCTTAGGGACAGGCTATGGCTACACCTTC; CDR3: CASSLGTGYGYTF
V: TRBV5-8; D: -; J: TRBJ2-2; size: -; DNA: TGTGCCAGCAGGGGGGCCATGGTCGCCACCGGGGAGCTGTTTTTT; CDR3: CASRGAMVATGELFF
V: TRBV7-2; D: -; J: TRBJ2-1; size: -; DNA: TGTGCCAGCAGTTTGAAGAGCGGTGTTAGATACAATGAGCAGTTCTTC; CDR3: CASSLKSGVRYNEQFF